Here is one TCR beta chain with its context. Its specificity is unknown. Pooled together were second doses at about 4 or about 12 weeks. This specimen comes from a study of T cell responses to AZD1222 COVID-19 vaccine. Overall study results and limits: Spike-specific TCR repertoires showed rising breadth and depth after two AZD1222 doses. The donor cohort was predominantly white British with a female majority, and clonal diversity may have been underestimated.

The germline gives CDR1 SEHNR, CDR2 FQNEAQ (reference sequence). Trimming shortened V by 4 bases and J by 11 bases, and 17 bases separated the two germline ends. This CDR3 has 13 amino acids. The method was immunoSEQ multiplex PCR; TCRdb's version includes in-frame clones alone and lacks a portion of them. The sample holds about 94,000 clones, about 85% seen once. This sequence joins TRBV7-9 and TRBJ1-1; D perhaps matches TRBD1 (5 bases). The input for sequencing was peripheral blood, taken 28 days after the second AZD1222 dose. The sequence was obtained from an adult who received the AZD1222 COVID-19 vaccine. As DNA, the CDR3 is TGTGCCAGCAGCTCTGAGGGGCAGCGGGTCGCTTTCTTT. Translating it yields CASSSEGQRVAFF.